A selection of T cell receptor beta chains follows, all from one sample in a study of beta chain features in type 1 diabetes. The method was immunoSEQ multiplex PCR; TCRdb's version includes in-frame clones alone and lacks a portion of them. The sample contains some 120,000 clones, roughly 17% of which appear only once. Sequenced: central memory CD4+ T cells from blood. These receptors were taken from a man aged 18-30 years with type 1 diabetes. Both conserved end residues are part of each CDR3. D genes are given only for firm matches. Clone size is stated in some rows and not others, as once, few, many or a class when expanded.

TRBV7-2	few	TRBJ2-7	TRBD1	TGTGCCAGCAGCTTAGGGACAGGTAAATCCTACGAGCAGTACTTC	CASSLGTGKSYEQYF
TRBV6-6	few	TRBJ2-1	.	TGTGCCAGCGGAGACCGCTCCTACAATGAGCAGTTCTTC	CASGDRSYNEQFF
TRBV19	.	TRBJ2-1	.	TGTGCCAGTAGTCAGACGGGACCCTACAATGAGCAGTTCTTC	CASSQTGPYNEQFF
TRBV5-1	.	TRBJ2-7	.	TGCGCCAGCAGTTCCGAGACGGGATCCTACGAGCAGTACTTC	CASSSETGSYEQYF
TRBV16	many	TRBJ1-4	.	TGTGCCAGCAGCACCCAGGGATCGGCAACTAATGAAAAACTGTTTTTT	CASSTQGSATNEKLFF
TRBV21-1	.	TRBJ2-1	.	TGTGCCACCGTACGCCATGAGCAGTTCTTC	CATVRHEQFF
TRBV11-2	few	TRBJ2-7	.	TGTGCCAGCGCGCCCATGTACCAGGGATCCGAGCAGTACTTC	CASAPMYQGSEQYF
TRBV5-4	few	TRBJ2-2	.	TGTGCCAGCAGCTTTCTCGGCACCACTCTGGGGGCCGGGGAGCTGTTTTTT	CASSFLGTTLGAGELFF
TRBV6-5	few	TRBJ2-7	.	TGTGCCAGCAGACGGACTAGGGGGTACGAGCAGTACTTC	CASRRTRGYEQYF
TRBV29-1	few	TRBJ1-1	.	TGCAGCGTTGAATGGGGCGAGGGGACTGAAGCTTTCTTT	CSVEWGEGTEAFF
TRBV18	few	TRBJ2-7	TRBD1	TGTGCCAGCTCACCGACAGGGAATGAGGCCTACGAGCAGTACTTC	CASSPTGNEAYEQYF
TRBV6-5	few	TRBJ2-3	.	TGTGCCAGCAGACCGTGGGGAACGAGCACAGATACGCAGTATTTT	CASRPWGTSTDTQYF
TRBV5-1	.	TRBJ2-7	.	TGCGCCAGCAGCTTGTCCGGCGGAACCTACGAGCAGTACTTC	CASSLSGGTYEQYF
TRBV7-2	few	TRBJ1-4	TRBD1	TGTGCCAGCAGCTTAAGTGACAGGGGGAAAAATGAAAAACTGTTTTTT	CASSLSDRGKNEKLFF
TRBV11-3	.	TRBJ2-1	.	TGTGCCAGCTCTGGCCGGGTCTCCTACAATGAGCAGTTCTTC	CASSGRVSYNEQFF
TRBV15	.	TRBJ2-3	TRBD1	TGTGCCACCAGCAGGATGGGACAGTCCACAGATACGCAGTATTTT	CATSRMGQSTDTQYF
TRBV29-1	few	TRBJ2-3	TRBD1	TGCAGCGTTGGGGGGGACAGGGATACGCAGTATTTT	CSVGGDRDTQYF
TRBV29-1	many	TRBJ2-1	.	TGCAGCGTAGTGCTCGGGACGGTCAATGAGCAGTTCTTC	CSVVLGTVNEQFF
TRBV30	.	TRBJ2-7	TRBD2	TGTGCCTGGAGTGTACACAAGGCTAGCGGCACCTACGAGCAGTACTTC	CAWSVHKASGTYEQYF
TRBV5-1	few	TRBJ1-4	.	TGCGCCAGCAGCTTCCCGGGGAATGAAAAACTGTTTTTT	CASSFPGNEKLFF
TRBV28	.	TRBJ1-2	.	TGTGCCAGCAGTTTACCCCCCAGGGTGTCCTACACCTTC	CASSLPPRVSYTF
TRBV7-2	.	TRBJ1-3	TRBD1	TGTGCCAGCAGCTTCCCGACAGGGTCAGGAAACACCATATATTTT	CASSFPTGSGNTIYF
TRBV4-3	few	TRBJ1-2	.	TGCGCCAGCAGCCAAGGACTGCACAGGGCCCCAAACTATGGCTACACCTTC	CASSQGLHRAPNYGYTF
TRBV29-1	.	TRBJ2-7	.	TGCAGCGTTCTGGGATCTCAAGGGACGTACGAGCAGTACTTC	CSVLGSQGTYEQYF
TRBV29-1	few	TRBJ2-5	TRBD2	TGCAGCGCTATACTAGCGGGACTGGAGACCCAGTACTTC	CSAILAGLETQYF
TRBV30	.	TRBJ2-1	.	TGTGCCGCACAGGGGGCGGGAGGCAATGAGCAGTTCTTC	CAAQGAGGNEQFF
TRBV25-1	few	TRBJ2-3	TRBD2	TGTGCCAGCAGTGACCTCACTAGCGGGGGGACAGATACGCAGTATTTT	CASSDLTSGGTDTQYF
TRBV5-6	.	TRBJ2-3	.	TGTGCCAGCAGCTTGAGTTCAGATACGCAGTATTTT	CASSLSSDTQYF
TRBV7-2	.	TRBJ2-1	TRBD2	TGTGCCAGCAGCCCGCTAGCGGGAGGGTGGGGTGAGCAGTTCTTC	CASSPLAGGWGEQFF
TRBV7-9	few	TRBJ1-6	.	TGTGCCAGCAGCTTGGGTCCAGGTGATTCACCCCTCCACTTT	CASSLGPGDSPLHF
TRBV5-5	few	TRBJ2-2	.	TGTGCCAGCAGCTTGAATCAGGGTATAGGGGAGCTGTTTTTT	CASSLNQGIGELFF
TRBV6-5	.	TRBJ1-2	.	TGTGCCAGCAACAGAGGGGGAGGGGATGGCTACACCTTC	CASNRGGGDGYTF
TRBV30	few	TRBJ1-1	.	TGTGCCTGGAGTGGGGCAGCGAACACTGAAGCTTTCTTT	CAWSGAANTEAFF
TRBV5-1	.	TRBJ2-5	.	TGCGCCAGCAGCTTCGGGGGGCAGTTCCAAGAGACCCAGTACTTC	CASSFGGQFQETQYF
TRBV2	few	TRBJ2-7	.	TGTGCCAGCAGTGAAGCGCTTTGGGCGGAAACCTACGAGCAGTACTTC	CASSEALWAETYEQYF
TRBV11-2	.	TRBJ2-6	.	TGTGCCAGCATCCTCTCTGGGGCCAACGTCCTGACTTTC	CASILSGANVLTF
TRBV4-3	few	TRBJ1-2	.	TGCGCCAGCAGCCGAACGGACAACTATGGCTACACCTTC	CASSRTDNYGYTF
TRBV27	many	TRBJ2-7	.	TGTGCCAGCAGCTCGGGATACCCTTCCTACGAGCAGTACTTC	CASSSGYPSYEQYF
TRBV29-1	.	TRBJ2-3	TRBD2	TGCAGCGTTGAAAAACTAGCGGGGGGAGGCACAGATACGCAGTATTTT	CSVEKLAGGGTDTQYF
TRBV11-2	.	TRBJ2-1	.	TGTGCCAGCAGGAAAACGCTAGCCGACTCCTACAATGAGCAGTTCTTC	CASRKTLADSYNEQFF
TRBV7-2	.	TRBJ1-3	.	TGTGCCAGCAGCGCAAACAGGGTTGGAAACACCATATATTTT	CASSANRVGNTIYF
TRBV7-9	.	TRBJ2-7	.	TGTGCCAGCAGCTTAGTGGGGGTCGACGAGCAGTACTTC	CASSLVGVDEQYF
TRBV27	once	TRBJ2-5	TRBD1	TGTGCCAGCAGTTCGGGACAGGGTAAAGAGACCCAGTACTTC	CASSSGQGKETQYF
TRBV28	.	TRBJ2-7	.	TGTGCCAGCAGTGCATTCATCTCTCCGGGGTCCTACGAGCAGTACTTC	CASSAFISPGSYEQYF
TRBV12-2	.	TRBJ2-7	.	TGTGCAAGTCGCTTAGCGAAGGGAGAGGGGAACTACGAGCAGTACTTC	CASRLAKGEGNYEQYF
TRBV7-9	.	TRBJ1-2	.	TGTGCCAGCAGCTTTCAAGGAGGGGTGAGCTACACCTTC	CASSFQGGVSYTF
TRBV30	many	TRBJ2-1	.	TGTGCCTGGAGTGTCATTCGGGGGTCCTTTGCCTACAATGAGCAGTTCTTC	CAWSVIRGSFAYNEQFF